This T cell receptor beta chain derives from a study of blood T cell repertoires in COVID-19. Method: immunoSEQ multiplex PCR; TCRdb's copy keeps in-frame clones and lacks some. The sample has about 240,000 clones, approximately 85% seen once. CDR1 and CDR2 from the germline V gene are SGDLS and YYNGEE. This CDR3 has 13 amino acids. The V and J ends lost 0 bases and 6 bases respectively, with 7 bases between them. The chain is built from TRBV9 and TRBJ2-1; D might be TRBD1 (6 bases). The source material was peripheral blood. The sequence came from a man aged 50-60 years with acute or convalescent COVID-19. CDR3 loop: CASSVGGGNEQFF. The CDR3 bases are TGTGCCAGCAGCGTAGGAGGGGGCAATGAGCAGTTCTTC. Looking up the rest from reference TRBV9 and TRBJ2-1 gives the full variable domain: DSGVTQTPKHLITATGQRVTLRCSPRSGDLSVYWYQQSLDQGLQFLIQYYNGEERAKGNILERFSAQQFPDLHSELNLSSLELGDSALYFCASSVGGGNEQFFGPGTRLTVL.